This T cell receptor (beta chain) came from a study of T cell responses to AZD1222 COVID-19 vaccine. The data were produced by immunoSEQ multiplex PCR, yet TCRdb's version contains in-frame clones alone and is incomplete. The table lists around 210,000 clones, approximately 94% of them singletons. Germline V CDR1 and CDR2: MNHEY, SVGAGI. The CDR3 is 13 residues long. V gave up 6 bases and J gave up 4 bases, with 12 bases separating them. The rearrangement uses TRBV6-5 and TRBJ2-5, with TRBD1 as a possible D gene (6 bases). The sequencing used peripheral blood, collected 28 days after the second dose of the MenACWY control vaccine. The sequence was obtained from an adult who received the MenACWY meningococcal vaccine as a control. In DNA form, the CDR3 reads TGTGCCAGCAGGCTACAGGGAAGAGAGACCCAGTACTTC. Amino acids: CASRLQGRETQYF.